This T cell receptor (beta chain) was recorded in a study of blood T cells in healthy people across ages. Study-wide results and limits: Getting older went along with TCR beta diversity per million T cells dropping roughly linearly. Versus aged donors, long-lived donors had higher diversity and more naive CD4+ cells.

Comment on this clonotype: The antigen is unknown.

This CDR3 is 14 amino acids long. The V segment lost 5 bases and the J segment 9 bases; nucleotides outside the gene matches: 11. CDR1 MNHEY and CDR2 SMNVEV come from the germline V gene (reference sequence). Those donating, healthy Caucasian individuals from Russia, were aged roughly 6 to 90. A second 7 to 11 cycle PCR used barcoded and J-beta primers. In TCRdb, the 5' RACE reads were re-called with MiXCR into one record per CDR3 protein. This sample has 1,100,000 or so distinct CDR3 sequences, with 45% found just once. The sequencing sample was made of blood. The receptor's source is a woman aged 60 to 75 in good health. This chain links TRBV27 with TRBJ2-5, with 8 bases that match TRBD1. The CDR3 nucleotides read TGTGCCAGCAGTCCCGGGACAGGAGAAGGGGCCCAGTACTTC. As protein: CASSPGTGEGAQYF.